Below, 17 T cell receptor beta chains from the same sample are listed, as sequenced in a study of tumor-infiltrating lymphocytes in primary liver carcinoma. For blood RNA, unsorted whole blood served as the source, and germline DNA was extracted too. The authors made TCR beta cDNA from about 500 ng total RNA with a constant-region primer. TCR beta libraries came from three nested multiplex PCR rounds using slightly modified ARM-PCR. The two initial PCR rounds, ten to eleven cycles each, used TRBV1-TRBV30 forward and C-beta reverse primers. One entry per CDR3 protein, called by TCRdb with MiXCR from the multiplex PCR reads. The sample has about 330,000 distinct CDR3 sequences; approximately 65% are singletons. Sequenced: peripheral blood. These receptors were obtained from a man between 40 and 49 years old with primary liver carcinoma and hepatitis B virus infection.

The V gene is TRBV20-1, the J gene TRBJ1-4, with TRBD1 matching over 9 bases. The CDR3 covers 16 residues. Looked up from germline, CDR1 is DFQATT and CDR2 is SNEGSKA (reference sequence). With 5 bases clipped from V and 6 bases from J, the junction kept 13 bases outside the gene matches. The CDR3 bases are TGCAGTGCTTTCTCCGGGACAGGGTGGTTTGATGAAAAACTGTTTTTT. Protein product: CSAFSGTGWFDEKLFF.

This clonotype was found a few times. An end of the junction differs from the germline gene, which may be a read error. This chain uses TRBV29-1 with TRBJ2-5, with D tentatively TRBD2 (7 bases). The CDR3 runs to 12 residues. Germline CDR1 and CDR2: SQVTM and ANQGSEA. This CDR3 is CSAEGGGETQCF. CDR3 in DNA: TGCAGCGCCGAGGGGGGGGGAGAGACCCAGTGCTTC.

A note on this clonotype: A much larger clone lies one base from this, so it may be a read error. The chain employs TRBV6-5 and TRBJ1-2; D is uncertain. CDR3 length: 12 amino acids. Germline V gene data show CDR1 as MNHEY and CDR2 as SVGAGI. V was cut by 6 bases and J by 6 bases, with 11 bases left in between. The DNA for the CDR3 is TGTGCCAGCAGGGGTGCTATGGATGGCTACACCTTC. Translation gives CASRGAMDGYTF.

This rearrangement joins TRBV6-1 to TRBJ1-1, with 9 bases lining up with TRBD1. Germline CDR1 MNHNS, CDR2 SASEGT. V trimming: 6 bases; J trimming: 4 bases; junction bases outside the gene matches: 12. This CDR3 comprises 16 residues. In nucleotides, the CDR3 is TGTGCCAGCAGATCTCGAGCACAGGGGGCGTGCACTGAAGCTTTCTTT. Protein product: CASRSRAQGACTEAFF.

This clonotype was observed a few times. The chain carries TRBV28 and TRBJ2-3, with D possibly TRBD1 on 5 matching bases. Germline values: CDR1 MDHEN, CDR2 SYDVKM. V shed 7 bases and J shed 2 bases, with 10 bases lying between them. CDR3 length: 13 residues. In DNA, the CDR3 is TGTGCCAGCAAAACAGGAGACACAGATACGCAGTATTTT. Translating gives CASKTGDTDTQYF.

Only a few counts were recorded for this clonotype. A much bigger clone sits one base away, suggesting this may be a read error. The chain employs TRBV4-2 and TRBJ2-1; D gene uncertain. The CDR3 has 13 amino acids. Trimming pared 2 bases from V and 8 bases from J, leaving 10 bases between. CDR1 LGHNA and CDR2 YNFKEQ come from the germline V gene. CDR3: CASSQRANDEQFF. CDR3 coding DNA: TGTGCCAGCAGCCAACGGGCCAACGATGAGCAGTTCTTC.

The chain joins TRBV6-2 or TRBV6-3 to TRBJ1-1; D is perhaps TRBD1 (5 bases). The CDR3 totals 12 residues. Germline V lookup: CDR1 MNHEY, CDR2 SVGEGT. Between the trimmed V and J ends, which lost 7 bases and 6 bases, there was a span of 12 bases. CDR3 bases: TGTGCCAGCAATCCTTTGGGGGCTGAAGCTTTCTTT. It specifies CASNPLGAEAFF.

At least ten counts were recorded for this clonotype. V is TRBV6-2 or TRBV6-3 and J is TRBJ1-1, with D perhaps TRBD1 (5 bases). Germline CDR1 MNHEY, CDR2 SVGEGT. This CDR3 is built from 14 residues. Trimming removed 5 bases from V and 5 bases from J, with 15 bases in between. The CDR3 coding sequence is TGTGCCAGCAGTCCTACCCTGGGGGGGACTGAAGCTTTCTTT. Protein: CASSPTLGGTEAFF.

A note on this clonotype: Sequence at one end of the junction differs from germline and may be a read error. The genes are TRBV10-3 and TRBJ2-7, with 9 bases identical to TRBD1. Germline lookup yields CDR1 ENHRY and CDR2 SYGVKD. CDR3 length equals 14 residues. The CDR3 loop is CTIKGTGFIYEQYF. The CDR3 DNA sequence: TGTACCATCAAGGGGACAGGGTTTATCTACGAGCAGTACTTC.

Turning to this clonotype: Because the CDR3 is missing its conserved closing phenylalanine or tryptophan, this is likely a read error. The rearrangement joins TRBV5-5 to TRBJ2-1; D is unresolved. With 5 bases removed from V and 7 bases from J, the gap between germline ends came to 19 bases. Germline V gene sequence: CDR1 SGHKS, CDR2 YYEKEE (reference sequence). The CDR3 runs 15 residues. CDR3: CASSLDFHPYNEQFL. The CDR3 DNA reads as TGTGCCAGCAGTCTTGACTTTCACCCGTATAATGAGCAGTTCTTA.

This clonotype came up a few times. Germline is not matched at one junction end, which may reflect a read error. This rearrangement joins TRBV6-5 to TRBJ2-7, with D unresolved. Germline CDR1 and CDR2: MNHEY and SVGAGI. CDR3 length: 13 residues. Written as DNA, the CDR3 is TGTGCCAGCACCCCCGACATGGCCTACGAGCGGTACTTC. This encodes CASTPDMAYERYF.

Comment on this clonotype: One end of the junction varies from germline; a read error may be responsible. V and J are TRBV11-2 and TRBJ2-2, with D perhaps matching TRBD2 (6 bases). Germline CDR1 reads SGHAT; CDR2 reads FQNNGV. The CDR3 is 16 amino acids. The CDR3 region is CANSLMQVGGTWELFF. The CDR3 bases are TGCGCCAACAGCTTAATGCAAGTGGGGGGTACCTGGGAGCTGTTTTTT.

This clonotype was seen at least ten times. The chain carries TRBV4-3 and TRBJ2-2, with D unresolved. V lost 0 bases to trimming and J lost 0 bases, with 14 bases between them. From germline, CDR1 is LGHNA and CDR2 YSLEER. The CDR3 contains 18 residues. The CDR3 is CASSQEADDAANTGELFF. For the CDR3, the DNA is TGCGCCAGCAGCCAAGAGGCCGATGATGCAGCGAACACCGGGGAGCTGTTTTTT.

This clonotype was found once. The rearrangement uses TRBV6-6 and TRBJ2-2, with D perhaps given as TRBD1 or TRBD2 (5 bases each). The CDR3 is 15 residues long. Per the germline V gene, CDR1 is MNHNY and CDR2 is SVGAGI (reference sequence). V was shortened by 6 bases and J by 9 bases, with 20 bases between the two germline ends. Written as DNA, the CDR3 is TGTGCCAGCAGCCAAGAACCGGGGCACTCCAGGGAGCTGTTTTTT. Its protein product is CASSQEPGHSRELFF.

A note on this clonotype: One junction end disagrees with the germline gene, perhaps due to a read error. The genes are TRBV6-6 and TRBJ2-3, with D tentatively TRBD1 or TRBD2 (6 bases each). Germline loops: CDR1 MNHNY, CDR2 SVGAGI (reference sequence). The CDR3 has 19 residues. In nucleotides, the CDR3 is TGTGCCAGCAGCCTCCTCGGGCTAGTGGGGGGCGACAGGACAGATACGCAATATTTT. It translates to CASSLLGLVGGDRTDTQYF.

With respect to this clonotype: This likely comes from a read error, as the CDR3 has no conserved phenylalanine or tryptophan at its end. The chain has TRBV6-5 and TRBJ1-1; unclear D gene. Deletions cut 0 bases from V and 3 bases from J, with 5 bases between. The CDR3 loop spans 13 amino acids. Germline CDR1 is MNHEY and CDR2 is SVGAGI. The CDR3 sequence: CASSYSRDTEAFS. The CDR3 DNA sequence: TGTGCCAGCAGTTACTCGCGTGACACTGAAGCTTTCTCT.

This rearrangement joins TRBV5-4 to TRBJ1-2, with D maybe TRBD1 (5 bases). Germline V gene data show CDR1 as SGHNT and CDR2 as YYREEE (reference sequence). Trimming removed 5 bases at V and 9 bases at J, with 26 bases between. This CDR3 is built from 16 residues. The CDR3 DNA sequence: TGTGCCAGCAGGCTCAGGGTTACAGGTGCCCGAGGGAGCTACACCTTC. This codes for CASRLRVTGARGSYTF. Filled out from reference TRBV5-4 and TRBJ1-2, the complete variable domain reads ETGVTQSPTHLIKTRGQQVTLRCSSQSGHNTVSWYQQALGQGPQFIFQYYREEENGRGNFPPRFSGLQFPNYSSELNVNALELDDSALYLCASRLRVTGARGSYTFGSGTRLTVV.